This TCR beta chain was profiled in a study of vaccination and CD4 T cells after COVID-19. As for the study in general: Four females and six males made up the convalescents, with two Hispanic.

CDR3 length: 14 amino acids. V lost 4 bases, J lost 4 bases, and 7 bases stayed unmatched. In germline, CDR1 is SGHNT, CDR2 YENEEA. With the Oncomine TCR Beta short-read assay, DNA from cultured CD4+ T cells was sequenced. TCRdb independently ran MiXCR on the PCR reads; one entry per CDR3 protein. The sample shows about 12,000 distinct CDR3 sequences, 45% to 50% of them seen only once. Documented treatment: 10-day PBMC culture with coronavirus spike peptide pools or control peptides (ViraFEST assay). In regard to this clonotype: Antigen unknown.

The source was cultured CD4+ T cells from blood, collected after SARS-CoV-2 vaccination. The sequence was obtained from a human donor with COVID-19. V usage is TRBV11-3 and J usage is TRBJ2-7; 7 bases agree with TRBD1. CDR3 DNA: TGTGCCAGCAGCTCCGATACGACAGGGTACGAGCAGTACTTC. Protein product: CASSSDTTGYEQYF.